This T cell receptor (beta chain) was recorded in a study of blood T cell repertoires in COVID-19. Study context: Whether acute or convalescent, the COVID-19 samples came from the United States, Italy and Spain. T cells, B-cell-depleted T cells, or PBMCs provided the cDNA or gDNA that served as material.

As processed by the authors: For nucleated cells, counts were estimated from reference gene primer amplification. Using immunoSEQ multiplex PCR, the repertoire was profiled, and TCRdb retains in-frame clones only, with some absent. V and J calls and clone size are those listed in that table; D and trimming were worked out from the DNA. The sample includes 110,000 to 150,000 clones, approximately 90% of them seen just once. Germline V gene lookup returns CDR1 SGHKS and CDR2 YYEKEE (reference sequence). The CDR3 extends over 17 amino acids. The V gene lost 0 bases and the J gene lost 4 bases, with 17 bases spanning the gap.

Source material: peripheral blood. The chain is built from TRBV5-5 and TRBJ1-3; D possibly corresponds to TRBD1 (5 bases). The receptor comes from an elderly woman with acute or convalescent COVID-19. The CDR3 DNA sequence: TGTGCCAGCAGCTTGGCCGTTCTAGGGGCGAAAGGAAACACCATATATTTT. It encodes CASSLAVLGAKGNTIYF. The full variable domain, completed using reference TRBV5-5 and TRBJ1-3, is DAGVTQSPTHLIKTRGQQVTLRCSPISGHKSVSWYQQVLGQGPQFIFQYYEKEERGRGNFPDRFSARQFPNYSSELNVNALLLGDSALYLCASSLAVLGAKGNTIYFGEGSWLTVV.